This paragraph reports one T cell receptor beta chain. The repertoire was sequenced with immunoSEQ multiplex PCR; TCRdb's copy has only in-frame clones and lacks some. The sample shows 40,000 to 50,000 clones, 93% of them seen only once. This CDR3 is built from 15 residues. The junction had 8 bases not matched to a gene; V was cut back by 3 bases and J by 7 bases. The germline V gene has CDR1 SGHDN and CDR2 FVKESK. This sample is drawn from a study of control samples from healthy donors and cancer patients. This receptor was taken from a woman aged 50 to 60 with head and neck cancer. The chain uses TRBV14 and TRBJ2-2, with TRBD2 matching over 7 bases. What was sequenced was PBMCs. DNA for the CDR3: TGTGCCAGCAGCCAGGTAGTAGCGGGCGGCGGGGAGCTGTTTTTT. It encodes CASSQVVAGGGELFF.